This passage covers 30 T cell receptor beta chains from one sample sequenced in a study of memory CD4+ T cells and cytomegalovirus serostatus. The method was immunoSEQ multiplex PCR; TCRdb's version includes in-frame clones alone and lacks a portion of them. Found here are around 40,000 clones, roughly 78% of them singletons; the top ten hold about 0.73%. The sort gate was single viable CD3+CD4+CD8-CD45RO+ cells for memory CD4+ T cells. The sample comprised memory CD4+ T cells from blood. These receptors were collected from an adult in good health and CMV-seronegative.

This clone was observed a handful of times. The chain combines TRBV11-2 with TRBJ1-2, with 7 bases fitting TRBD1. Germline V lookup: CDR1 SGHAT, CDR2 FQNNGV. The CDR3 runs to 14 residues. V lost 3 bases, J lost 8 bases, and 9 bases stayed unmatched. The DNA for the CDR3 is TGTGCCAGCAGCTTGGATACGACAGGGCGAGGCTACACCTTC. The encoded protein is CASSLDTTGRGYTF.

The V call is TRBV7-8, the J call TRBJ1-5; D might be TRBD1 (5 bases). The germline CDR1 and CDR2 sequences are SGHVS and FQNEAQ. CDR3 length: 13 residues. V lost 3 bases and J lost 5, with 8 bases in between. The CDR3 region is CASSFTRDQPQHF. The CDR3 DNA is TGTGCCAGCAGCTTTACCAGGGATCAGCCCCAGCATTTT.

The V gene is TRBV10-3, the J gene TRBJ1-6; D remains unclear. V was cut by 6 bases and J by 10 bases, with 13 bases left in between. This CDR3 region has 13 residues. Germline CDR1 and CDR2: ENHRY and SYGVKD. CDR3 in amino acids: CAISGLRSSPLHF. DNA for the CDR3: TGTGCCATCAGCGGCTTGCGGAGCTCACCCCTCCACTTT.

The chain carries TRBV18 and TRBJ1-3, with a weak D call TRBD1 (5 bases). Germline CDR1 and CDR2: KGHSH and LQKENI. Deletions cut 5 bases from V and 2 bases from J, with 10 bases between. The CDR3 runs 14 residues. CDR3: CASSFRGTGNTIYF. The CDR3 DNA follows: TGTGCCAGCTCATTCCGGGGCACTGGAAACACCATATATTTT.

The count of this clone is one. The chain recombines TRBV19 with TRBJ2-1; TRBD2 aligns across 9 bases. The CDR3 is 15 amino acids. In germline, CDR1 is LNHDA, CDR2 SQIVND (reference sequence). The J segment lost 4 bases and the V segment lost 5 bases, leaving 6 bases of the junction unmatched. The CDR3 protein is CASSRGGGEYNEQFF. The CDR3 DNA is TGTGCCAGTAGTCGCGGCGGGGGGGAGTACAATGAGCAGTTCTTC.

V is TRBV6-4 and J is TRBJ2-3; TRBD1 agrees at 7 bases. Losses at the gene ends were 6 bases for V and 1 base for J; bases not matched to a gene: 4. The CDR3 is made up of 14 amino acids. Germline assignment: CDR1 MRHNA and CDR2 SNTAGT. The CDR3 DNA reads TGTGCCAGCAGCCGACAGGGAGGCACAGATACGCAGTATTTT. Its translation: CASSRQGGTDTQYF.

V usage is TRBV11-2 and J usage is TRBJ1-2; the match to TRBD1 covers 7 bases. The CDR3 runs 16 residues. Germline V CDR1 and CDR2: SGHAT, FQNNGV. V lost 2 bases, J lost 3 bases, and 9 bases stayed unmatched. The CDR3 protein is CASSLTGTGVDYGYTF. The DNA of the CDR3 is TGTGCCAGCAGCTTAACGGGAACAGGGGTGGACTATGGCTACACCTTC.

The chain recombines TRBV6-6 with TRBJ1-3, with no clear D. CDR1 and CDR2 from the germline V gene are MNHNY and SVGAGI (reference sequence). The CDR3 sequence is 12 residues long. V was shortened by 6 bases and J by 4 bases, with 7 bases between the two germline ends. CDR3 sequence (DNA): TGTGCCAGCAGCCTCTCAGGAAACACCATATATTTT. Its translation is CASSLSGNTIYF.

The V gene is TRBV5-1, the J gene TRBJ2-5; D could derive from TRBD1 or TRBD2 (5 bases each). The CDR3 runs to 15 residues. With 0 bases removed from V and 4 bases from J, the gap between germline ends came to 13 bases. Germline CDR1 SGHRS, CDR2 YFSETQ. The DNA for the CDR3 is TGCGCCAGCAGCTTGGGCCCCGGGACGGGAGAGACCCAGTACTTC. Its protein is CASSLGPGTGETQYF.

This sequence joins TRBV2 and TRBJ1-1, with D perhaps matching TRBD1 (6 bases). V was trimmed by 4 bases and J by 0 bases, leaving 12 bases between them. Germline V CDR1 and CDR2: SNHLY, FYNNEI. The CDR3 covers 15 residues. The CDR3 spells CASSGRTALNTEAFF. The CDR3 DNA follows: TGTGCCAGCAGTGGGCGGACAGCCTTGAACACTGAAGCTTTCTTT.

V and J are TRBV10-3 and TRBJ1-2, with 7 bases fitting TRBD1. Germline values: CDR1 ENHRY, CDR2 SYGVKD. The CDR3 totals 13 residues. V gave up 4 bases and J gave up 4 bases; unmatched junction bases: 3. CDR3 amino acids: CAISAAGGYGYTF. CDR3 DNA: TGTGCCATCAGTGCTGCAGGGGGCTATGGCTACACCTTC.

For the CDR3, the DNA is TGCGCCAGCAGCATCTCCAGGGGAGAGGGTGGCTACACCTTC. Amino acid sequence: CASSISRGEGGYTF. The chain carries TRBV5-1 and TRBJ1-2; TRBD1 might be the D (6 bases). The V end was cut by 4 bases, the J end by 7 bases, with 17 bases between. The CDR3 has 14 residues. CDR1 and CDR2 (germline): SGHRS, YFSETQ.

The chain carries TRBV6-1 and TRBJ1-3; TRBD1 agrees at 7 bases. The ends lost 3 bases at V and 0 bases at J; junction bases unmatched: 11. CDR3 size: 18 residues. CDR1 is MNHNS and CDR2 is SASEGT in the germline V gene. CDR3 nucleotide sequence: TGTGCCAGCAGTGAGCGGGACAGAGGAGCAGTCTCTGGAAACACCATATATTTT. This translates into CASSERDRGAVSGNTIYF.

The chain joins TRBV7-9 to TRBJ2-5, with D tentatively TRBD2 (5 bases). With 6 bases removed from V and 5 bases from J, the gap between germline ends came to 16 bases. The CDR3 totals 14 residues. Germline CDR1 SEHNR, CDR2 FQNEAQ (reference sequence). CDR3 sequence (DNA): TGTGCCAGCAGAAGGAGAGGGCCGGAGGAGACCCAGTACTTC. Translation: CASRRRGPEETQYF.

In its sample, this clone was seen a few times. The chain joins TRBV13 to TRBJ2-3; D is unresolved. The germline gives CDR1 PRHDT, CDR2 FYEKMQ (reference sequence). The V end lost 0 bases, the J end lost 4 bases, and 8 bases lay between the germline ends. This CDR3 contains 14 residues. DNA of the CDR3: TGTGCCAGCAGCTTAGGGGGCTCGGCAGATACGCAGTATTTT. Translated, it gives CASSLGGSADTQYF.

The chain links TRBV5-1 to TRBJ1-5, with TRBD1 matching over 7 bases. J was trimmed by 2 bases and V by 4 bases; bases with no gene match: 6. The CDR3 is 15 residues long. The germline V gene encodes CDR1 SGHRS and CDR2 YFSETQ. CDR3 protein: CASSRETGGNQPQHF. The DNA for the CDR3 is TGCGCCAGCAGCCGAGAAACAGGGGGCAATCAGCCCCAGCATTTT.

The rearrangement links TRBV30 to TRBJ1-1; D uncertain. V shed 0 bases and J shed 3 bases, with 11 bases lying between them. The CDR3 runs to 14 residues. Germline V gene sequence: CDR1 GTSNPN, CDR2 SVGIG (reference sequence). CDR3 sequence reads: CAWSVRSRDTEAFF. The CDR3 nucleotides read TGTGCCTGGAGTGTGAGATCGCGGGACACTGAAGCTTTCTTT. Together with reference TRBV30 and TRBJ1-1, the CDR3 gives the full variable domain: SQTIHQWPATLVQPVGSPLSLECTVEGTSNPNLYWYRQAAGRGLQLLFYSVGIGQISSEVPQNLSASRPQDRQFILSSKKLLLSDSGFYLCAWSVRSRDTEAFFGQGTRLTVV.

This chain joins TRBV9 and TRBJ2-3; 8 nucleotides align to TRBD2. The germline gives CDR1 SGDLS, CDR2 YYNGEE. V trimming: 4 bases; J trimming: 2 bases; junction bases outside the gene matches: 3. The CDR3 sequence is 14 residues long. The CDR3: CASSPGLDTDTQYF. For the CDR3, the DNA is TGTGCCAGCAGCCCGGGACTAGACACAGATACGCAGTATTTT.

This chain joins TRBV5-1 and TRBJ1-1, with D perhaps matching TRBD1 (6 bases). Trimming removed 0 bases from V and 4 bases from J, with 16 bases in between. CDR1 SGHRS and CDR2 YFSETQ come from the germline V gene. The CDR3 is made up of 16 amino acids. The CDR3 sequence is CASSLESGRGSTEAFF. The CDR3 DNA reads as TGCGCCAGCAGCTTGGAATCGGGGAGGGGGAGCACTGAAGCTTTCTTT.

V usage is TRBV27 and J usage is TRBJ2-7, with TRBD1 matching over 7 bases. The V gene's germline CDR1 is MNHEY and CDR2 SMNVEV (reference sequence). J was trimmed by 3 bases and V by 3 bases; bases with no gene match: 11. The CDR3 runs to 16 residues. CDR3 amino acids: CASSFRQGKSNYEQYF. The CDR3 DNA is TGTGCCAGCAGTTTCCGACAGGGCAAATCGAACTACGAGCAGTACTTC.

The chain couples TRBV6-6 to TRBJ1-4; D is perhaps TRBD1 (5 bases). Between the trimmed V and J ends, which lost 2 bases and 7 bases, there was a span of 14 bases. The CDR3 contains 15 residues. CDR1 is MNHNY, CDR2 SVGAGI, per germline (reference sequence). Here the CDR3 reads CASSYKQQGGEKLFF. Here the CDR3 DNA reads TGTGCCAGCAGTTACAAACAGCAGGGAGGTGAAAAACTGTTTTTT.

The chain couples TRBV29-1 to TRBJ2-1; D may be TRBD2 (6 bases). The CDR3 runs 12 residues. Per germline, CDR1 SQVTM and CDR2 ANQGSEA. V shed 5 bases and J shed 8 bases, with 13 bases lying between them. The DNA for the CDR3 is TGCAGCGTTTTGCGGGGTACCTATGAGCAGTTCTTC. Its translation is CSVLRGTYEQFF.

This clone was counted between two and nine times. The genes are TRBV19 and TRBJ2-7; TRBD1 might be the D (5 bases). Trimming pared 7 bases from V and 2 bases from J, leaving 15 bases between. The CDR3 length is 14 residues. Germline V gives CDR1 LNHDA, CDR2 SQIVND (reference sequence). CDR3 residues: CASKQGLGAYEQYF. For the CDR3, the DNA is TGTGCCAGTAAGCAGGGCTTGGGCGCCTACGAGCAGTACTTC.

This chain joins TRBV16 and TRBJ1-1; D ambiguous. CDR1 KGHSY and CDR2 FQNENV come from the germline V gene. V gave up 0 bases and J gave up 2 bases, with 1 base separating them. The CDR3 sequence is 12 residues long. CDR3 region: CASSQSNTEAFF. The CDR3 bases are TGTGCCAGCAGCCAATCCAACACTGAAGCTTTCTTT.

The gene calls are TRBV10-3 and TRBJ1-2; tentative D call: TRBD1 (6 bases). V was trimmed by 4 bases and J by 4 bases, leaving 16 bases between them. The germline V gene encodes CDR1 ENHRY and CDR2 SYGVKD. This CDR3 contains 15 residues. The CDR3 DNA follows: TGTGCCATCAGTGGGACAGCGACGGCCGGCTATGGCTACACCTTC. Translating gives CAISGTATAGYGYTF.

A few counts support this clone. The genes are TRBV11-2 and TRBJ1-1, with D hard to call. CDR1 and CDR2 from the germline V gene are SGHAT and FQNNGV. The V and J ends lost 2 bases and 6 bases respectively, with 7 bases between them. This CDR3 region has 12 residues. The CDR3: CASSLSRAEAFF. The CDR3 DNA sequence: TGTGCCAGCAGCTTATCCCGAGCTGAAGCTTTCTTT.

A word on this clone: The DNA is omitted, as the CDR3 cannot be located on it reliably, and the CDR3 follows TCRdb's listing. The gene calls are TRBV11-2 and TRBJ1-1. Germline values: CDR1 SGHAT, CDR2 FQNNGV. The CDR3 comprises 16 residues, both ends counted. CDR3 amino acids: CASRTWRVSLDTEAFF.

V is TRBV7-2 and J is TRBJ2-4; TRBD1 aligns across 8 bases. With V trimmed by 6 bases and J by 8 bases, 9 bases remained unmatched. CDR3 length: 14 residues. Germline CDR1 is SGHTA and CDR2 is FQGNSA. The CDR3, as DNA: TGTGCCAGCAGTCTAACAGGACAGGGAGACATTCAGTACTTC. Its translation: CASSLTGQGDIQYF.

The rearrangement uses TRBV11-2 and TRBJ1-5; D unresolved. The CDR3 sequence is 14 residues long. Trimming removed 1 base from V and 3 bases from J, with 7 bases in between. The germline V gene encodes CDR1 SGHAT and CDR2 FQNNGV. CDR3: CASSLGPPNQPQHF. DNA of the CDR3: TGTGCCAGCAGCTTAGGACCTCCCAATCAGCCCCAGCATTTT.

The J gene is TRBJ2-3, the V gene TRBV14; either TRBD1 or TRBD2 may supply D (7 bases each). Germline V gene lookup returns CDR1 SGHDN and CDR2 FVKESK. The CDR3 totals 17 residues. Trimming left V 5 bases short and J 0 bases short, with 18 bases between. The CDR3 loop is CASSAFAGGGSTDTQYF. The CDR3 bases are TGTGCCAGCAGCGCCTTCGCAGGGGGGGGTAGCACAGATACGCAGTATTTT. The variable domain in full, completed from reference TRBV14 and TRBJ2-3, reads EAGVTQFPSHSVIEKGQTVTLRCDPISGHDNLYWYRRVMGKEIKFLLHFVKESKQDESGMPNNRFLAERTGGTYSTLKVQPAELEDSGVYFCASSAFAGGGSTDTQYFGPGTRLTVL.